The 31 T cell receptor beta chains below come from one sample, sequenced in a study of cytomegalovirus exposure and HLA in healthy donors. In the PCR, 60 Vbeta and 13 Jbeta primers were used. Data came from immunoSEQ multiplex PCR; TCRdb stores just in-frame clones and leaves some out. Seen here are about 180,000 clones, 65% to 85% observed once, and the top ten hold 1.2% to 1.5%. Sequenced: PBMCs. The receptors come from a girl aged 5 to 17 in good health and CMV-seropositive.

The CDR3 spells CASSPLDRPPHEQYF. Here the CDR3 DNA reads TGTGCCAGCAGCCCCCTTGACAGGCCCCCTCACGAGCAGTACTTC. The genes are TRBV6-5 and TRBJ2-7; D perhaps matches TRBD1 (6 bases). The germline V and J ends were trimmed by 6 bases and 5 bases, with 20 bases remaining between them. There are 15 residues in the CDR3. The germline CDR1 and CDR2 sequences are MNHEY and SVGAGI.

The chain is built from TRBV2 and TRBJ2-7, with TRBD1 identical over 7 bases. Trimming cost V 6 bases and J 2 bases; bases outside gene matches: 10. The length of the CDR3 is 15 residues. The germline V gene encodes CDR1 SNHLY and CDR2 FYNNEI. CDR3 loop: CASRRTGPTAYEQYF. The CDR3 DNA is TGTGCCAGCAGAAGGACAGGACCCACGGCCTACGAGCAGTACTTC.

This chain uses TRBV7-9 with TRBJ1-2; weak D call: TRBD1 (5 bases). V gave up 0 bases and J gave up 6 bases, with 8 bases separating them. The CDR3 is made up of 13 amino acids. The germline CDR1 and CDR2 sequences are SEHNR and FQNEAQ (reference sequence). CDR3 sequence (DNA): TGTGCCAGCAGCTTAGCTGGGGGGGATGGCTACACCTTC. As protein: CASSLAGGDGYTF.

This clone was counted only a few times. The V call is TRBV11-2, the J call TRBJ1-1; unclear D gene. Between the trimmed V and J ends, which lost 1 base and 5 bases, there was a span of 8 bases. Per germline, CDR1 SGHAT and CDR2 FQNNGV. This CDR3 is built from 13 residues. The CDR3 protein is CASSLGLETEAFF. The CDR3 nucleotides are TGTGCCAGCAGCTTAGGCCTCGAGACTGAAGCTTTCTTT.

The rearrangement joins TRBV29-1 to TRBJ2-5, with TRBD2 matching 9 bases. The DNA end is more similar to TRBJ2-7, so the J call may be wrong. Germline V gives CDR1 SQVTM, CDR2 ANQGSEA. CDR3 length equals 12 residues. The CDR3 DNA follows: TGCAGCGTCTTCGGGACTAGCAGCGAGCAGTACTTC. Amino acid sequence: CSVFGTSSEQYF.

The chain joins TRBV7-6 to TRBJ2-2; D not certain. Trimming left V 4 bases short and J 6 bases short, with 6 bases between. The CDR3 has 12 amino acids. Germline V CDR1 and CDR2: SGHVS, FNYEAQ. CDR3 amino acids: CASSSQAGELFF. CDR3 coding DNA: TGTGCCAGCAGCTCCCAGGCCGGGGAGCTGTTTTTT.

J is TRBJ1-1 and V is TRBV4-2; D is undetermined. Trimming took off 0 bases at V and 6 bases at J, with 17 bases between the two ends. There are 16 residues in the CDR3. Germline values: CDR1 LGHNA, CDR2 YNFKEQ. CDR3 DNA: TGTGCCAGCAGCCAAGACTACTTCGGGGAGGGCCCTGAAGCTTTCTTT. It translates to CASSQDYFGEGPEAFF.

This chain links TRBV7-2 with TRBJ1-3, with 11 positions matching TRBD1. The CDR3 covers 16 residues. The V gene end was trimmed by 5 bases and the J gene end by 5 bases; junction bases not matched to a gene: 8. CDR1 and CDR2 (germline): SGHTA, FQGNSA. CDR3 protein: CASSVPGQGDRNTIYF. The CDR3 DNA follows: TGTGCCAGCAGCGTTCCGGGACAGGGGGACAGAAACACCATATATTTT.

V usage is TRBV29-1 and J usage is TRBJ2-7, with 7 bases aligning to TRBD2. This CDR3 contains 14 residues. The V gene's germline CDR1 is SQVTM and CDR2 ANQGSEA. The J segment lost 3 bases and the V segment lost 3 bases, leaving 8 bases of the junction unmatched. CDR3 in DNA: TGCAGCGTTGAGTCCAAGGGCGGGGGCTACGAGCAGTACTTC. Translated, it gives CSVESKGGGYEQYF.

The chain carries TRBV27 and TRBJ1-5; 8 nucleotides align to TRBD1. V gave up 4 bases and J gave up 4 bases; unmatched junction bases: 6. Germline V lookup: CDR1 MNHEY, CDR2 SMNVEV (reference sequence). The CDR3 contains 15 residues. CDR3 bases: TGTGCCAGCAGTTCCGACAGGGGAGGAAATCAGCCCCAGCATTTT. Translating gives CASSSDRGGNQPQHF.

V is TRBV7-9 and J is TRBJ1-1, with TRBD1 as a possible D gene (6 bases). Looked up from germline, CDR1 is SEHNR and CDR2 is FQNEAQ (reference sequence). V was cut by 5 bases and J by 7 bases, with 17 bases left in between. The CDR3 is made up of 14 amino acids. The CDR3 region is CASSPTGTIGEAFF. CDR3 sequence (DNA): TGTGCCAGCAGCCCAACCGGGACAATAGGTGAAGCTTTCTTT. Full variable domain (remainder filled in from reference TRBV7-9 and TRBJ1-1): DTGVSQNPRHKITKRGQNVTFRCDPISEHNRLYWYRQTLGQGPEFLTYFQNEAQLEKSRLLSDRFSAERPKGSFSTLEIQRTEQGDSAMYLCASSPTGTIGEAFFGQGTRLTVV.

This clone has just a few counts. The V call is TRBV5-6, the J call TRBJ2-3, with 10 bases fitting TRBD1. Unmatched junction bases numbered 12, after V lost 3 bases and J lost 2 bases. CDR3 length: 18 amino acids. CDR1 and CDR2 (germline): SGHDT, YYEEEE. The DNA of the CDR3 is TGTGCCAGCAGCTCCAGTTGGGGGACAGGGGTTCCCACAGATACGCAGTATTTT. Protein product: CASSSSWGTGVPTDTQYF.

The chain recombines TRBV5-1 with TRBJ1-3; D is possibly TRBD1 (6 bases). V was cut by 2 bases and J by 2 bases, with 8 bases left in between. The germline gives CDR1 SGHRS, CDR2 YFSETQ. The CDR3 length is 14 residues. CDR3 amino acids: CASSFSGAGNTIYF. The DNA for the CDR3 is TGCGCCAGCAGCTTCTCAGGGGCTGGAAACACCATATATTTT.

The CDR3 is CASSDKGEGYNEQFF. The CDR3 nucleotides read TGTGCCAGCAGTGATAAAGGGGAAGGATACAATGAGCAGTTCTTC. The chain joins TRBV2 to TRBJ2-1, with TRBD1 as a possible D gene (5 bases). Germline CDR1 reads SNHLY; CDR2 reads FYNNEI. The CDR3 consists of 15 residues. V was cut by 3 bases and J by 4 bases, with 13 bases left in between.

The chain combines TRBV6-1 with TRBJ1-2; 8 bases agree with TRBD1. The CDR3 sequence is 19 residues long. CDR1 is MNHNS, CDR2 SASEGT, per germline. J was trimmed by 5 bases and V by 2 bases; bases with no gene match: 19. The CDR3 coding sequence is TGTGCCAGCAGTGAACCCAGGGGGCGGCAGGGGGCGTTTGGGTATGGCTACACCTTC. Amino acids: CASSEPRGRQGAFGYGYTF.

V and J are TRBV2 and TRBJ1-3; tentatively, D is TRBD1 (5 bases). This CDR3 is 15 amino acids long. The ends were cut back, 1 base at V and 3 bases at J, with 10 bases in the middle. CDR1 and CDR2 (germline): SNHLY, FYNNEI. The CDR3 loop reads CASSEEGIYGNTIYF. In DNA form, the CDR3 reads TGTGCCAGCAGTGAAGAGGGGATATATGGAAACACCATATATTTT.

V is TRBV7-8 and J is TRBJ1-5, with TRBD1 as a possible D gene (5 bases). V lost 1 base and J 4 bases, leaving 17 bases between the germline ends. Germline V gene sequence: CDR1 SGHVS, CDR2 FQNEAQ. This CDR3 spans 17 amino acids. The CDR3 is CASSLGKDKKGNQPQHF. The DNA for the CDR3 is TGTGCCAGCAGCTTAGGAAAGGACAAAAAGGGTAATCAGCCCCAGCATTTT.

The J gene is TRBJ2-1, the V gene TRBV7-2, with 12 bases aligning to TRBD2. The CDR3 contains 15 residues. The V gene end was trimmed by 5 bases and the J gene end by 9 bases; junction bases not matched to a gene: 8. CDR1 is SGHTA, CDR2 FQGNSA, per germline. The CDR3 loop is CASSRLAGGRGEQFF. The CDR3 DNA reads TGTGCCAGCAGCCGTCTAGCGGGAGGGCGTGGTGAGCAGTTCTTC.

V is TRBV6-6 and J is TRBJ2-1, with TRBD2 identical over 7 bases. The junction had 9 bases not matched to a gene; V was cut back by 7 bases and J by 6 bases. Germline V gene lookup returns CDR1 MNHNY and CDR2 SVGAGI (reference sequence). The CDR3 has 14 amino acids. The CDR3 region is CASTTPSGTNEQFF. In nucleotides, the CDR3 is TGTGCCAGCACAACCCCTAGCGGCACCAATGAGCAGTTCTTC.

The CDR3 DNA reads as TGCGCCAGCAGCTGGGACACGGGCACAGGGCAGCCCCAGCATTTT. Translating gives CASSWDTGTGQPQHF. This chain connects TRBV5-1 to TRBJ1-5, with D possibly being TRBD1 (6 bases). CDR3 length equals 15 residues. The V gene's germline CDR1 is SGHRS and CDR2 YFSETQ. The germline V and J ends were trimmed by 3 bases and 7 bases, with 17 bases remaining between them.

The CDR3 is CASSLWRQSSYEQYF. The CDR3 DNA reads TGTGCCAGCAGCTTATGGAGACAGTCCTCCTACGAGCAGTACTTC. The rearrangement joins TRBV7-2 to TRBJ2-7; perhaps TRBD1 as D (5 bases). The ends were cut back, 2 bases at V and 0 bases at J, with 11 bases in the middle. Germline V lookup: CDR1 SGHTA, CDR2 FQGNSA. This CDR3 is 15 amino acids long.

DNA of the CDR3: TGTGCCAGCAGTGTGGAGGGTCCGGCGGGGGAGCTGTTTTTT. It encodes CASSVEGPAGELFF. V gene TRBV6-1 combines with J gene TRBJ2-2; tentatively, D is TRBD2 (6 bases). This CDR3 comprises 14 residues. V dropped 4 bases and J dropped 8 bases, with 14 bases sitting between them. Germline CDR1 and CDR2: MNHNS and SASEGT.

There are a few counts of this clone. This chain joins TRBV11-3 and TRBJ2-1; 8 bases are a match to TRBD2. Trimming at V came to 1 base and at J to 2 bases, leaving 4 bases not matched to a gene. This CDR3 region has 16 residues. Germline V gene lookup returns CDR1 SGHNT and CDR2 YENEEA. Here the CDR3 reads CASSLVSGKAYNEQFF. The CDR3 coding sequence is TGTGCCAGCAGCTTAGTTAGCGGGAAGGCCTACAATGAGCAGTTCTTC.

This chain uses TRBV7-9 with TRBJ2-5; D unresolved. The germline gives CDR1 SEHNR, CDR2 FQNEAQ (reference sequence). The CDR3 runs 12 residues. V lost 1 base and J 7 bases, leaving 7 bases between the germline ends. The CDR3 protein is CASSLVLWTQYF. The CDR3 coding sequence is TGTGCCAGCAGCTTAGTTTTATGGACCCAGTACTTC.

This rearrangement joins TRBV6-1 to TRBJ1-5; D gene unclear. This CDR3 is built from 18 residues. Per germline, CDR1 MNHNS and CDR2 SASEGT. V shed 0 bases and J shed 2 bases, with 17 bases lying between them. The CDR3 loop reads CASSEALPGSFGNQPQHF. CDR3 bases: TGTGCCAGCAGTGAAGCGCTTCCTGGCAGTTTCGGCAATCAGCCCCAGCATTTT.

The rearrangement links TRBV7-2 to TRBJ2-1; D is unresolved. The V and J ends lost 4 bases and 16 bases respectively, with 8 bases between them. The V gene's germline CDR1 is SGHTA and CDR2 FQGNSA. This CDR3 spans 9 amino acids. The CDR3 protein is CASSSPQFF. The CDR3 coding sequence is TGTGCCAGCAGCTCCCCCCAATTCTTC.

The chain links TRBV5-1 to TRBJ2-2; TRBD2 aligns across 14 bases. J was trimmed by 0 bases and V by 4 bases; bases with no gene match: 5. The CDR3 has 18 amino acids. From germline, CDR1 is SGHRS and CDR2 YFSETQ. This CDR3 is CASSLGLAGGPNTGELFF. DNA of the CDR3: TGCGCCAGCAGCCTAGGACTAGCGGGAGGACCGAACACCGGGGAGCTGTTTTTT.

The rearrangement joins TRBV27 to TRBJ2-2, with D possibly matching TRBD1 (5 bases). This CDR3 is built from 18 residues. Germline CDR1 is MNHEY and CDR2 is SMNVEV (reference sequence). The ends were cut back, 2 bases at V and 2 bases at J, with 18 bases in the middle. The CDR3, as DNA: TGTGCCAGCAGTTTAACGGATTCCAGGGTGGACAACACCGGGGAGCTGTTTTTT. This sequence encodes CASSLTDSRVDNTGELFF.

The chain has TRBV6-6 and TRBJ1-2; a weak D match, TRBD1 (5 bases). Germline V gene sequence: CDR1 MNHNY, CDR2 SVGAGI (reference sequence). Between the trimmed V and J ends, which lost 6 bases and 3 bases, there was a span of 14 bases. This CDR3 spans 14 amino acids. The CDR3 DNA is TGTGCCAGCAGGGACACCGGAAAATACTATGGCTACACCTTC. Translation: CASRDTGKYYGYTF.

The sample holds a few counts of this clone. J is TRBJ1-2 and V is TRBV11-2; D remains unclear. The CDR3 runs 14 residues. The V gene's germline CDR1 is SGHAT and CDR2 FQNNGV. The V end lost 0 bases, the J end lost 4 bases, and 9 bases lay between the germline ends. CDR3: CASSLDTVSYGYTF. CDR3 DNA sequence: TGTGCCAGCAGCTTAGATACAGTTTCCTATGGCTACACCTTC.

This clone was counted a single time. The chain is built from TRBV27 and TRBJ2-2, with TRBD1 as a possible D gene (6 bases). The V end was cut by 2 bases, the J end by 2 bases, with 9 bases between. This CDR3 comprises 15 residues. Per germline, CDR1 MNHEY and CDR2 SMNVEV (reference sequence). As DNA, the CDR3 is TGTGCCAGCAGTTTAGGGGGCCCCAACACCGGGGAGCTGTTTTTT. Translation: CASSLGGPNTGELFF.